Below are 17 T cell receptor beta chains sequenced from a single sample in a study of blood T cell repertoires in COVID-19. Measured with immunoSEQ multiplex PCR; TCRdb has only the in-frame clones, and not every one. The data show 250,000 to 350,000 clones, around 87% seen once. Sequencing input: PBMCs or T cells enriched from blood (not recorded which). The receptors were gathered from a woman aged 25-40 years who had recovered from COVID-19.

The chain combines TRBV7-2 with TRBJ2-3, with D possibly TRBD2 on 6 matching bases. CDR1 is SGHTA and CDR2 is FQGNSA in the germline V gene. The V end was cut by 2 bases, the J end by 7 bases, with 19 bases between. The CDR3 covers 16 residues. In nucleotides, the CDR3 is TGTGCCAGCAGCTTATCGGCGGGGATTCAAGCGAATACGCAGTATTTT. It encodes CASSLSAGIQANTQYF.

DNA for the CDR3: TGTGCCTGGACTAAACTGAGGGCTGGAAACACCATATATTTT. Its protein is CAWTKLRAGNTIYF. This rearrangement joins TRBV30 to TRBJ1-3, with unresolved D. CDR1 GTSNPN and CDR2 SVGIG come from the germline V gene (reference sequence). This CDR3 comprises 14 residues. V lost 4 bases and J lost 2, with 12 bases in between.

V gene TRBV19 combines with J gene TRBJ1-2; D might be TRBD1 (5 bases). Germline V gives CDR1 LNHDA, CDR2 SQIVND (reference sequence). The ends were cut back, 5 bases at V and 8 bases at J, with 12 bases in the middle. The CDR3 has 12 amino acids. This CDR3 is CASSFGHSGYTF. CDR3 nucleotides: TGTGCCAGTAGTTTCGGACACAGCGGCTACACCTTC.

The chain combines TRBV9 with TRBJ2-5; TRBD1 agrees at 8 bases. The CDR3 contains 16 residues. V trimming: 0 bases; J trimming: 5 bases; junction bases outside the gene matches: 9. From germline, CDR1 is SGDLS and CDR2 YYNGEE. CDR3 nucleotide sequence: TGTGCCAGCAGCGTAGGGTGGGACAGGTCCGCGGAGACCCAGTACTTC. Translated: CASSVGWDRSAETQYF.

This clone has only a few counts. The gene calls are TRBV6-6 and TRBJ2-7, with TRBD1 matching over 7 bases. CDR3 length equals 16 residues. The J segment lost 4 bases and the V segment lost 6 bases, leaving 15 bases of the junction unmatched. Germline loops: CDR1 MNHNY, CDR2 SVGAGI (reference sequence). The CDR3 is CASRTTGAPLGYEQYF. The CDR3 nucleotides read TGTGCCAGCAGGACCACAGGGGCCCCGCTGGGGTACGAGCAGTACTTC.

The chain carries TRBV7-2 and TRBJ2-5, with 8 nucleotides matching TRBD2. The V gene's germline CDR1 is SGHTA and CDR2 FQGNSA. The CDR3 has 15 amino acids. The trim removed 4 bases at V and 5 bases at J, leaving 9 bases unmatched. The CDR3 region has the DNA TGTGCCAGCAGCTCCCGGGGGGGTCGTTTCGAGACCCAGTACTTC. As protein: CASSSRGGRFETQYF.

The CDR3 spells CASSGLGQGGTEAFF. The DNA of the CDR3 is TGTGCCAGCAGCGGTTTAGGACAGGGGGGCACTGAAGCTTTCTTT. The J gene is TRBJ1-1, the V gene TRBV2, with 10 bases fitting TRBD1. V dropped 6 bases and J dropped 4; count of bases not matched to a gene: 8. Germline CDR1 reads SNHLY; CDR2 reads FYNNEI. The CDR3 length is 15 residues.

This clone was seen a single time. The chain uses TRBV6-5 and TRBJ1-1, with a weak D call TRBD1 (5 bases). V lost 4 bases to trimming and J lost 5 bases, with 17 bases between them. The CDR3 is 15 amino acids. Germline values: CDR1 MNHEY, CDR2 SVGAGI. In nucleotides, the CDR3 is TGTGCCAGCAGTTCCTGGGGCAGAAGTGGAACTGAAGCTTTCTTT. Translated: CASSSWGRSGTEAFF.

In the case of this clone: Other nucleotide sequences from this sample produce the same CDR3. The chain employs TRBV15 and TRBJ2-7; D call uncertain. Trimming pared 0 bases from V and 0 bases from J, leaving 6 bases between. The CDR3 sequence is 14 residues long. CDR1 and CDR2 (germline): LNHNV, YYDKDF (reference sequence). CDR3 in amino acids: CATSRDPSSYEQYF. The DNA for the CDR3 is TGTGCCACCAGCAGAGATCCGAGCTCCTACGAGCAGTACTTC.

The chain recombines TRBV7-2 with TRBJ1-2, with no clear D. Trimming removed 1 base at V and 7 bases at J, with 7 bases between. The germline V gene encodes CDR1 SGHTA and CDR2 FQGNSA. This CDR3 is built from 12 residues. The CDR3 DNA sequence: TGTGCCAGCAGCTTAGTGACGGGTGGCTACACCTTC. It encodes CASSLVTGGYTF.

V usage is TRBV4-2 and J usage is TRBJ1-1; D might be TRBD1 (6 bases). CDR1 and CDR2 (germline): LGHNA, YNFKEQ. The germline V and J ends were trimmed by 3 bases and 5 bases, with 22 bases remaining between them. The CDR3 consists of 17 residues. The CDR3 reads CASSHRRTGQRTTEAFF. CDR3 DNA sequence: TGTGCCAGCAGCCACAGACGTACCGGACAGAGAACAACTGAAGCTTTCTTT.

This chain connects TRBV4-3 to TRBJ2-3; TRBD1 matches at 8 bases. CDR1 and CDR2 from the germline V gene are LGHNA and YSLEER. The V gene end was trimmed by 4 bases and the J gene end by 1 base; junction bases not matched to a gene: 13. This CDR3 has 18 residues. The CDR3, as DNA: TGCGCCAGCAGCCCCGAAATTCAGGGGGCAACTGGCACAGATACGCAGTATTTT. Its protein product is CASSPEIQGATGTDTQYF.

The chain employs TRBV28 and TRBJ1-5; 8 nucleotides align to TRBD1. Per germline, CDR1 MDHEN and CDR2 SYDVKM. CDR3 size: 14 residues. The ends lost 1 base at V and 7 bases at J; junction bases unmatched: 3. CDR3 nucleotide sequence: TGTGCCAGCAGTTTATTTTCAGGGGGCCAGCCCCAGCATTTT. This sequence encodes CASSLFSGGQPQHF. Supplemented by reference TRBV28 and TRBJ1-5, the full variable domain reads DVKVTQSSRYLVKRTGEKVFLECVQDMDHENMFWYRQDPGLGLRLIYFSYDVKMKEKGDIPEGYSVSREKKERFSLILESASTNQTSMYLCASSLFSGGQPQHFGDGTRLSIL.

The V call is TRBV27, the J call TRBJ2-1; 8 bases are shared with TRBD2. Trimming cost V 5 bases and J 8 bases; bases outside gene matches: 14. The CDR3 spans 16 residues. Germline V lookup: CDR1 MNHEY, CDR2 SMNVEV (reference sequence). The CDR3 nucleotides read TGTGCCAGCAGTCCCTCCCGGGGGGGCTGGGGGTATGAGCAGTTCTTC. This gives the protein CASSPSRGGWGYEQFF.

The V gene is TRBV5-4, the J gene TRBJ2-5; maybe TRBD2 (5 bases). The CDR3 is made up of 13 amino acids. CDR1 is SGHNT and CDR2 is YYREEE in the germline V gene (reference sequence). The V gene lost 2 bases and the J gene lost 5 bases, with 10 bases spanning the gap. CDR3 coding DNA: TGTGCCAGCAGCTTACTAGGTGGGGAGACCCAGTACTTC. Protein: CASSLLGGETQYF.

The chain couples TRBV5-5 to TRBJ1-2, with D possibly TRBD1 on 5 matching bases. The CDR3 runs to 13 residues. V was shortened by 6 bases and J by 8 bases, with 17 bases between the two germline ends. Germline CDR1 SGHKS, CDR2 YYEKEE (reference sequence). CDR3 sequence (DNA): TGTGCCAGCACCTTTGGTGGGGGGTACGGCTACACCTTC. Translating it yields CASTFGGGYGYTF.

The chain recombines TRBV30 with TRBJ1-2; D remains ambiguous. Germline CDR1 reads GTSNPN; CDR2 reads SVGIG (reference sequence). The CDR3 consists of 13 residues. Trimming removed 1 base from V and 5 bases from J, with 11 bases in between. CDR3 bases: TGTGCCTGGAGTGCAGATGGACTGTATGGCTACACCTTC. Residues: CAWSADGLYGYTF.